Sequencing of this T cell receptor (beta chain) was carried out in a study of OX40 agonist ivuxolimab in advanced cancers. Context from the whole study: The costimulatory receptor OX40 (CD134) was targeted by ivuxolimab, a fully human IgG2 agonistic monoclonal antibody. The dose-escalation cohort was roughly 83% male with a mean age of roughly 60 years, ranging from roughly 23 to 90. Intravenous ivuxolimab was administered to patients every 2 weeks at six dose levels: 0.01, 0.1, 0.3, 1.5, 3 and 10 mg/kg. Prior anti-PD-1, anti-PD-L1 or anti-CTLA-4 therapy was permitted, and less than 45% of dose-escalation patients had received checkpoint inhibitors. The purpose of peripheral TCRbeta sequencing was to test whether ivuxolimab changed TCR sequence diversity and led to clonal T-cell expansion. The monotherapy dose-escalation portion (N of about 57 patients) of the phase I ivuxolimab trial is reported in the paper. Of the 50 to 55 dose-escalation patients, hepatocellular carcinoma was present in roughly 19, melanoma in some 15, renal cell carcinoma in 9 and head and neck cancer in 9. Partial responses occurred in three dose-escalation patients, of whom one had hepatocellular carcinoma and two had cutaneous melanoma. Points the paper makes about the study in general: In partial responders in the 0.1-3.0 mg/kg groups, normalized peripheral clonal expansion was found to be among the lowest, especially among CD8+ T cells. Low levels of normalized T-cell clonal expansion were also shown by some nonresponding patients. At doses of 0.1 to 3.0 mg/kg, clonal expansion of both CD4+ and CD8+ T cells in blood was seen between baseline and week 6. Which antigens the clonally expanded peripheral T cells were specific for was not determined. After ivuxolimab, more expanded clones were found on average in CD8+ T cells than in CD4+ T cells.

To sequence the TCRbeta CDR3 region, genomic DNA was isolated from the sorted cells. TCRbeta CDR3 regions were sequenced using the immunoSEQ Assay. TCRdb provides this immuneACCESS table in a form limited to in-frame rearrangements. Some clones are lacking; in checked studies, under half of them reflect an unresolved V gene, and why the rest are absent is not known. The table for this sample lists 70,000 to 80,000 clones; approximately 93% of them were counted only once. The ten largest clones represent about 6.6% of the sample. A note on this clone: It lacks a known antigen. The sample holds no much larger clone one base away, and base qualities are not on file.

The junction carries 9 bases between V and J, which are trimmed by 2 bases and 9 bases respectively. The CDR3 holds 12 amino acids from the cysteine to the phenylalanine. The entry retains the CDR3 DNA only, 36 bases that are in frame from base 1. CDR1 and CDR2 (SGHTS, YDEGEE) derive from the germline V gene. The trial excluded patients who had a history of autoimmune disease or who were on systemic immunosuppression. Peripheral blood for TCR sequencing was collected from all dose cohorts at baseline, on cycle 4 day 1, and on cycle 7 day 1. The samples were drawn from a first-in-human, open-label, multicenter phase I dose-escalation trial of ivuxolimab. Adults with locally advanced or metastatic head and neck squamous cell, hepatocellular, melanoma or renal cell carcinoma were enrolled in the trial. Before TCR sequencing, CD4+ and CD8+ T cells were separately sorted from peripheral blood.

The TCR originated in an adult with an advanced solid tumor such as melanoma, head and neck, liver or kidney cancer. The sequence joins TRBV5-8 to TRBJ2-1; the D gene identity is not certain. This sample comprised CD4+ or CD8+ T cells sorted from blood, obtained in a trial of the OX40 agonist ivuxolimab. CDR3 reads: CASSFSSPEQFF. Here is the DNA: TGTGCCAGCAGCTTCAGCTCCCCTGAGCAGTTCTTC.